Listed below are T cell receptor beta chains from one sample, sequenced in a study of lymphopenia after photon versus proton radiotherapy. Here immunoSEQ multiplex PCR was the method, and the copy in TCRdb shows in-frame clones only, minus some. The table includes 50,000 or so clones, roughly nine tenths detected once. The starting material was peripheral blood, obtained from a patient treated with photon-based radiotherapy. The receptors shown here come from a woman aged 40 to 49 with cholangiocarcinoma. Both conserved end residues are part of each CDR3. The order of the fields is D gene, V gene, CDR3 length, J gene, clone size, CDR3 protein, CDR3 DNA. D genes are given only for firm matches. Rows may omit the clone size; those that give it use once, few, many or a size class.

d_call: .; v_call: TRBV6-5; cdr3_length: 12; j_call: TRBJ1-5; clone_size: .; cdr3_aa: CASSNGAQPQHF; cdr3_nt: TGTGCCAGCAGCAATGGGGCACAGCCCCAGCATTTT
d_call: .; v_call: TRBV7-2; cdr3_length: 14; j_call: TRBJ1-5; clone_size: .; cdr3_aa: CASSYGTLPQPQHF; cdr3_nt: TGTGCCAGCAGCTATGGGACACTCCCTCAGCCCCAGCATTTT
d_call: .; v_call: TRBV28; cdr3_length: 14; j_call: TRBJ2-2; clone_size: .; cdr3_aa: CASSLFLRSGELFF; cdr3_nt: TGTGCCAGCAGTTTATTCCTTCGTTCCGGGGAGCTGTTTTTT
d_call: TRBD1; v_call: TRBV19; cdr3_length: 17; j_call: TRBJ1-5; clone_size: once; cdr3_aa: CASSPARGTGGYQPQHF; cdr3_nt: TGTGCCAGTAGTCCCGCCCGCGGGACAGGGGGCTATCAGCCCCAGCATTTT
d_call: TRBD1; v_call: TRBV9; cdr3_length: 14; j_call: TRBJ1-1; clone_size: .; cdr3_aa: CASSATGGNTEAFF; cdr3_nt: TGTGCCAGCAGCGCCACAGGGGGTAACACTGAAGCTTTCTTT
d_call: .; v_call: TRBV19; cdr3_length: 12; j_call: TRBJ1-1; clone_size: .; cdr3_aa: CASSDRTVEAFF; cdr3_nt: TGTGCCAGTAGTGACAGAACCGTCGAAGCTTTCTTT
d_call: TRBD1; v_call: TRBV28; cdr3_length: 16; j_call: TRBJ1-6; clone_size: once; cdr3_aa: CASSLGQGARNSPLHF; cdr3_nt: TGTGCCAGCAGTTTGGGACAGGGGGCGCGTAATTCACCCCTCCACTTT
d_call: .; v_call: TRBV30; cdr3_length: 12; j_call: TRBJ1-2; clone_size: .; cdr3_aa: CAWSVNAYGYTF; cdr3_nt: TGTGCCTGGAGTGTAAATGCATATGGCTACACCTTC
d_call: TRBD1; v_call: TRBV6-5; cdr3_length: 14; j_call: TRBJ2-2; clone_size: .; cdr3_aa: CASTDRGYTGELFF; cdr3_nt: TGTGCCAGCACGGACAGGGGATACACCGGGGAGCTGTTTTTT
d_call: .; v_call: TRBV16; cdr3_length: 12; j_call: TRBJ1-4; clone_size: .; cdr3_aa: CASSQSQEKLFF; cdr3_nt: TGTGCCAGCAGCCAATCACAAGAAAAACTGTTTTTT
d_call: TRBD1; v_call: TRBV5-4; cdr3_length: 15; j_call: TRBJ1-2; clone_size: .; cdr3_aa: CASSLKTGGNYGYTF; cdr3_nt: TGTGCCAGCAGCTTAAAGACAGGGGGCAACTATGGCTACACCTTC
d_call: .; v_call: TRBV4-3; cdr3_length: 14; j_call: TRBJ2-2; clone_size: .; cdr3_aa: CASRHIMNTGELFF; cdr3_nt: TGCGCCAGCAGGCACATAATGAACACCGGGGAGCTGTTTTTT
d_call: .; v_call: TRBV10-1; cdr3_length: 13; j_call: TRBJ2-7; clone_size: .; cdr3_aa: CASSESFQGRQYF; cdr3_nt: TGCGCCAGCAGTGAGTCGTTTCAGGGCAGGCAGTACTTC
d_call: TRBD1; v_call: TRBV6-1; cdr3_length: 14; j_call: TRBJ1-4; clone_size: .; cdr3_aa: CASSHRGQSEKLFF; cdr3_nt: TGTGCCAGCAGTCACAGGGGGCAGTCTGAAAAACTGTTTTTT
d_call: .; v_call: TRBV7-2; cdr3_length: 11; j_call: TRBJ2-7; clone_size: .; cdr3_aa: CASSSIYEQYF; cdr3_nt: TGTGCCAGCAGCTCGATCTACGAGCAGTACTTC
d_call: .; v_call: TRBV28; cdr3_length: 14; j_call: TRBJ1-1; clone_size: .; cdr3_aa: CASKQGGLNTEAFF; cdr3_nt: TGTGCCAGCAAACAGGGTGGCCTGAACACTGAAGCTTTCTTT
d_call: .; v_call: TRBV5-1; cdr3_length: 15; j_call: TRBJ2-1; clone_size: .; cdr3_aa: CASSSDREGLNEQFF; cdr3_nt: TGCGCCAGCAGCTCCGACAGAGAGGGACTCAATGAGCAGTTCTTC
d_call: TRBD1; v_call: TRBV6-1; cdr3_length: 13; j_call: TRBJ2-7; clone_size: .; cdr3_aa: CASSRDRGYEQYF; cdr3_nt: TGTGCCAGCAGTAGGGACAGGGGTTACGAGCAGTACTTC
d_call: .; v_call: TRBV2; cdr3_length: 14; j_call: TRBJ2-3; clone_size: .; cdr3_aa: CASSRRGGTDTQYF; cdr3_nt: TGTGCCAGCAGTCGTAGGGGAGGCACAGATACGCAGTATTTT
d_call: TRBD2; v_call: TRBV5-4; cdr3_length: 15; j_call: TRBJ2-7; clone_size: .; cdr3_aa: CASSFKVAGVDEQYF; cdr3_nt: TGTGCCAGCAGCTTCAAGGTAGCGGGAGTCGACGAGCAGTACTTC
d_call: TRBD2; v_call: TRBV7-2; cdr3_length: 15; j_call: TRBJ2-7; clone_size: .; cdr3_aa: CASSLSSGVPYEQYF; cdr3_nt: TGTGCCAGCAGCTTAAGTAGCGGGGTGCCCTACGAGCAGTACTTC
d_call: .; v_call: TRBV14; cdr3_length: 14; j_call: TRBJ1-1; clone_size: .; cdr3_aa: CASSHGGGNTEAFF; cdr3_nt: TGTGCCAGCAGCCACGGTGGGGGGAACACTGAAGCTTTCTTT
d_call: .; v_call: TRBV6-6; cdr3_length: 13; j_call: TRBJ1-1; clone_size: .; cdr3_aa: CASSYQGGTEAFF; cdr3_nt: TGTGCCAGCAGTTACCAGGGAGGGACTGAAGCTTTCTTT
d_call: TRBD1; v_call: TRBV18; cdr3_length: 17; j_call: TRBJ2-7; clone_size: .; cdr3_aa: CASSLYLLDRAVDEQYF; cdr3_nt: TGTGCCAGCTCACTCTATCTGTTAGACAGGGCTGTCGACGAGCAGTACTTC
d_call: .; v_call: TRBV28; cdr3_length: 13; j_call: TRBJ2-4; clone_size: .; cdr3_aa: CASSFGGAYIQYF; cdr3_nt: TGTGCCAGCAGTTTTGGCGGGGCCTACATTCAGTACTTC
d_call: .; v_call: TRBV29-1; cdr3_length: 10; j_call: TRBJ1-2; clone_size: once; cdr3_aa: CSVEEYGYTF; cdr3_nt: TGCAGCGTTGAAGAGTATGGCTACACCTTC
d_call: .; v_call: TRBV7-9; cdr3_length: 12; j_call: TRBJ1-3; clone_size: few; cdr3_aa: CASSSLGNTIYF; cdr3_nt: TGTGCCAGCAGCTCTCTGGGAAACACCATATATTTT
d_call: .; v_call: TRBV6-5; cdr3_length: 12; j_call: TRBJ1-1; clone_size: .; cdr3_aa: CASSAPRGEAFF; cdr3_nt: TGTGCCAGCAGTGCCCCACGGGGTGAAGCTTTCTTT
d_call: .; v_call: TRBV6-5; cdr3_length: 13; j_call: TRBJ2-1; clone_size: .; cdr3_aa: CASRDTASDEQFF; cdr3_nt: TGTGCCAGCAGAGACACGGCCTCGGATGAGCAGTTCTTC
d_call: .; v_call: TRBV18; cdr3_length: 13; j_call: TRBJ2-7; clone_size: .; cdr3_aa: CASSRTESYEQYF; cdr3_nt: TGTGCCAGCTCACGGACGGAAAGCTACGAGCAGTACTTC
d_call: .; v_call: TRBV5-5; cdr3_length: 15; j_call: TRBJ2-7; clone_size: once; cdr3_aa: CASSPGAGGSYEQYF; cdr3_nt: TGTGCCAGCAGCCCCGGGGCTGGGGGCTCCTACGAGCAGTACTTC
d_call: .; v_call: TRBV28; cdr3_length: 13; j_call: TRBJ1-1; clone_size: .; cdr3_aa: CASNTPGAGEAFF; cdr3_nt: TGTGCCAGCAATACCCCCGGGGCAGGTGAAGCTTTCTTT
d_call: TRBD1; v_call: TRBV15; cdr3_length: 16; j_call: TRBJ1-1; clone_size: .; cdr3_aa: CATSRSGIPGQGEAFF; cdr3_nt: TGTGCCACCAGCAGATCCGGAATACCGGGACAGGGTGAAGCTTTCTTT
d_call: TRBD1; v_call: TRBV6-5; cdr3_length: 15; j_call: TRBJ2-7; clone_size: once; cdr3_aa: CASSPGTGRNYEQYF; cdr3_nt: TGTGCCAGCAGCCCCGGGACAGGGAGGAACTACGAGCAGTACTTC
d_call: TRBD2; v_call: TRBV18; cdr3_length: 15; j_call: TRBJ2-1; clone_size: .; cdr3_aa: CASSPIREVSGEQFF; cdr3_nt: TGTGCCAGCTCACCAATACGGGAGGTATCGGGTGAGCAGTTCTTC
d_call: TRBD1; v_call: TRBV30; cdr3_length: 13; j_call: TRBJ1-4; clone_size: .; cdr3_aa: CAWSSQGNEKLFF; cdr3_nt: TGTGCCTGGAGTTCACAGGGGAATGAAAAACTGTTTTTT
d_call: .; v_call: TRBV11-3; cdr3_length: 17; j_call: TRBJ2-2; clone_size: .; cdr3_aa: CASSLARQGVGAGELFF; cdr3_nt: TGTGCCAGCAGCTTAGCCCGGCAGGGAGTAGGAGCCGGGGAGCTGTTTTTT
d_call: .; v_call: TRBV27; cdr3_length: 13; j_call: TRBJ2-2; clone_size: .; cdr3_aa: CASSQLYTGELFF; cdr3_nt: TGTGCCAGCAGTCAGCTATACACCGGGGAGCTGTTTTTT
d_call: .; v_call: TRBV2; cdr3_length: 15; j_call: TRBJ2-5; clone_size: .; cdr3_aa: CASSEYRALTETQYF; cdr3_nt: TGTGCCAGCAGTGAGTATAGGGCACTGACGGAGACCCAGTACTTC
d_call: .; v_call: TRBV4-2; cdr3_length: 15; j_call: TRBJ2-7; clone_size: .; cdr3_aa: CASSQDFESSYEQYF; cdr3_nt: TGTGCCAGCAGCCAAGATTTCGAAAGCTCCTACGAGCAGTACTTC
d_call: TRBD2; v_call: TRBV7-3; cdr3_length: 15; j_call: TRBJ2-3; clone_size: .; cdr3_aa: CASSLLAGGPDTQYF; cdr3_nt: TGTGCCAGCAGCCTTTTAGCGGGGGGCCCAGATACGCAGTATTTT
d_call: .; v_call: TRBV11-3; cdr3_length: 15; j_call: TRBJ2-2; clone_size: once; cdr3_aa: CASSLGLKDTGELFF; cdr3_nt: TGTGCCAGCAGCTTGGGACTTAAGGACACCGGGGAGCTGTTTTTT
d_call: .; v_call: TRBV29-1; cdr3_length: 13; j_call: TRBJ1-5; clone_size: .; cdr3_aa: CSVEDRLDGLKHF; cdr3_nt: TGCAGCGTTGAAGATAGACTGGACGGCCTAAAGCATTTT
d_call: TRBD2; v_call: TRBV27; cdr3_length: 16; j_call: TRBJ2-1; clone_size: .; cdr3_aa: CASSALGREGHNEQFF; cdr3_nt: TGTGCCAGCAGTGCCCTGGGGCGGGAGGGCCACAATGAGCAGTTCTTC
d_call: TRBD2; v_call: TRBV5-1; cdr3_length: 15; j_call: TRBJ2-1; clone_size: .; cdr3_aa: CASGVRGGAYNEQFF; cdr3_nt: TGCGCCAGCGGAGTCCGCGGGGGAGCCTACAATGAGCAGTTCTTC
d_call: .; v_call: TRBV9; cdr3_length: 14; j_call: TRBJ2-5; clone_size: .; cdr3_aa: CASSESYRWETQYF; cdr3_nt: TGTGCCAGCAGCGAATCGTACCGCTGGGAGACCCAGTACTTC
d_call: .; v_call: TRBV27; cdr3_length: 13; j_call: TRBJ2-2; clone_size: .; cdr3_aa: CVAGPLNTGELFF; cdr3_nt: TGTGTCGCGGGACCCCTGAACACCGGGGAGCTGTTTTTT
d_call: .; v_call: TRBV28; cdr3_length: 14; j_call: TRBJ1-1; clone_size: once; cdr3_aa: CASSETGWGTEAFF; cdr3_nt: TGTGCCAGCAGTGAAACAGGGTGGGGCACTGAAGCTTTCTTT
d_call: TRBD2; v_call: TRBV28; cdr3_length: 18; j_call: TRBJ2-2; clone_size: .; cdr3_aa: CASSLSAPSGGFTGELFF; cdr3_nt: TGTGCCAGCAGTTTATCGGCCCCCAGCGGGGGGTTCACCGGGGAGCTGTTTTTT
d_call: .; v_call: TRBV5-6; cdr3_length: 19; j_call: TRBJ1-1; clone_size: .; cdr3_aa: CASSGGEMPMQPVSTEAFF; cdr3_nt: TGTGCCAGCAGCGGCGGGGAAATGCCAATGCAACCAGTAAGCACTGAAGCTTTCTTT
d_call: TRBD2; v_call: TRBV2; cdr3_length: 15; j_call: TRBJ2-2; clone_size: .; cdr3_aa: CASSRLAGDTGELFF; cdr3_nt: TGTGCCAGCAGTCGACTAGCGGGAGACACCGGGGAGCTGTTTTTT